These 20 T cell receptor beta chains were sequenced from one sample in a study of response to subunit inactivated influenza vaccine (dated by TCRdb to 2017 to 2018). Receptors were amplified or captured by RT-PCR. This sample was sequenced with an Illumina HiSeq 2500. The public reads were reprocessed in TCRdb via fastp at Q25 and MiXCR, keeping in-frame beta chains. Each CDR3 protein gets just one entry, which takes the most common genes and DNA from the rows behind it. The sample yields about 520,000 distinct CDR3 sequences; around 7.7% were counted once. The top ten hold under 15% of the sample. The starting material was PBMCs from blood, obtained 23 months after vaccination. These TCRs come from a man aged 50-75 years who received an inactivated influenza vaccine. Donor details come from another sample of the same person, matched by shared clones.

This rearrangement joins TRBV3-1 to TRBJ2-3; 9 bases line up with TRBD2. The germline CDR1 and CDR2 sequences are LGHDT and YNNKEL (reference sequence). Losses at the gene ends were 1 base for V and 14 bases for J; bases not matched to a gene: 10. The length of the CDR3 is 14 residues. The CDR3: CASSQGLADLGRYF. CDR3 DNA: TGTGCCAGCAGCCAAGGACTAGCGGACCTAGGGCGGTATTTT.

The chain's CDR3 is CASNPGGAFTEQYF. The CDR3 bases are TGTGCCAGCAACCCCGGCGGGGCGTTCACAGAGCAGTACTTC. The chain joins TRBV5-5 to TRBJ2-7; D may be TRBD2 (6 bases). With 6 bases removed from V and 7 bases from J, the gap between germline ends came to 20 bases. Germline CDR1 reads SGHKS; CDR2 reads YYEKEE (reference sequence). This CDR3 has 14 amino acids.

The chain links TRBV20-1 to TRBJ1-6; TRBD1 aligns across 7 bases. The CDR3 consists of 14 residues. Germline trimming cut 7 bases from V and 7 bases from J; bases unmatched to any gene: 10. CDR1 is DFQATT, CDR2 SNEGSKA, per germline (reference sequence). CDR3 DNA sequence: TGCAGTGTATCGGAGGGGGCGCAAAATTCACCCCTCCACTTT. It encodes CSVSEGAQNSPLHF.

The rearrangement uses TRBV6-2 or TRBV6-3 and TRBJ2-1; 10 nucleotides match TRBD1. Germline V gives CDR1 MNHEY, CDR2 SVGEGT. V shed 6 bases, J shed 8 bases, and the junction held 10 bases outside the gene matches. The CDR3 is 15 residues long. CDR3 in amino acids: CASRKTGTGDHEQFF. The CDR3 region has the DNA TGTGCCAGCAGAAAAACCGGGACAGGGGACCATGAGCAGTTCTTC.

In this sample, this clonotype turned up a few times. The chain joins TRBV10-3 to TRBJ2-1; 10 nucleotides line up with TRBD1. Germline V CDR1 and CDR2: ENHRY, SYGVKD. This CDR3 is built from 15 residues. Unmatched junction bases numbered 4, after V lost 4 bases and J lost 4 bases. Here the CDR3 DNA reads TGTGCCATCAGTGGACAGGGGGCGTTTTACAATGAGCAGTTCTTC. It encodes CAISGQGAFYNEQFF.

The J gene is TRBJ2-1, the V gene TRBV27; no reliable D call. V lost 3 bases to trimming and J lost 10 bases, with 13 bases between them. The CDR3 is 13 amino acids. Germline V CDR1 and CDR2: MNHEY, SMNVEV (reference sequence). CDR3 nucleotide sequence: TGTGCCAGCAGTTTCGCTGGACGTAGAGAGCAGTTCTTC. This gives the protein CASSFAGRREQFF.

The chain uses TRBV5-5 and TRBJ2-7; 10 bases map to TRBD1. Germline V gene sequence: CDR1 SGHKS, CDR2 YYEKEE (reference sequence). With 3 bases clipped from V and 3 bases from J, the junction kept 6 bases outside the gene matches. The CDR3 covers 15 residues. CDR3 residues: CASSWGTGVGYEQYF. The CDR3 nucleotides are TGTGCCAGCAGCTGGGGGACAGGGGTGGGCTACGAGCAGTACTTC.

About this clonotype itself: A much larger clone lies one base from this, so it may be a read error. This sequence joins TRBV20-1 and TRBJ1-5; the D gene is possibly TRBD1 (5 bases). With the DNA end fitting TRBJ2-3 better, the J assignment may be wrong. Germline V lookup: CDR1 DFQATT, CDR2 SNEGSKA (reference sequence). CDR3 size: 13 residues. CDR3 nucleotides: TGCAGTGCGTCGGGCAGGGCGACTCAGCCCCAGTATTTT. Encoded protein: CSASGRATQPQYF.

This clonotype was detected only a few times. The rearrangement joins TRBV5-6 to TRBJ1-1; the match to TRBD1 covers 9 bases. Germline-derived CDR1 and CDR2 are SGHDT and YYEEEE. The CDR3 is 16 residues long. Trimming at V came to 4 bases and at J to 5 bases, leaving 12 bases not matched to a gene. CDR3 amino acids: CASSAGTGKRGTEAFF. CDR3 nucleotides: TGTGCCAGCAGCGCCGGGACAGGGAAGAGGGGGACTGAAGCTTTCTTT.

This clonotype was seen ten or more times. This chain connects TRBV28 to TRBJ2-3, with 9 bases identical to TRBD2. This CDR3 spans 15 amino acids. Trimming at V came to 1 base and at J to 6 bases, leaving 5 bases not matched to a gene. Per germline, CDR1 MDHEN and CDR2 SYDVKM. The CDR3 sequence: CASSLFGGRADTQYF. CDR3 DNA sequence: TGTGCCAGCAGTTTATTCGGCGGGAGGGCCGATACGCAGTATTTT.

This clonotype was picked up many times. V gene TRBV12-3 or TRBV12-4 combines with J gene TRBJ2-1; 8 positions match TRBD2. V lost 6 bases and J lost 6; bases outside the gene matches: 10. The CDR3 is made up of 15 amino acids. The CDR3 protein is CASRPHGTRSNEQFF. Written as DNA, the CDR3 is TGTGCCAGCAGGCCTCACGGGACTAGAAGCAATGAGCAGTTCTTC.

In its sample, this clonotype was seen a few times. The rearrangement links TRBV3-1 to TRBJ2-7, with a possible D match to TRBD1 (6 bases). V shed 6 bases and J shed 6 bases, with 18 bases lying between them. The length of the CDR3 is 14 residues. Germline V gene data show CDR1 as LGHDT and CDR2 as YNNKEL (reference sequence). CDR3 sequence: CASREQGVTSEQYF. In nucleotides, the CDR3 is TGTGCCAGCAGAGAACAGGGTGTGACCTCCGAGCAGTACTTC.

V and J are TRBV5-8 and TRBJ2-1; unclear D gene. Germline-derived CDR1 and CDR2 are SGHTS and YDEGEE. V was shortened by 0 bases and J by 4 bases, with 14 bases between the two germline ends. The CDR3 is 16 residues long. The DNA for the CDR3 is TGTGCCAGCAGCTTGGGGATCTCCAAGAGTTACAATGAGCAGTTCTTC. This translates into CASSLGISKSYNEQFF.

In regard to this clonotype: The germline gene is not matched at one end of the junction; a read error may be the cause. V usage is TRBV2 and J usage is TRBJ1-1; tentatively, D is TRBD1 (5 bases). The CDR3 sequence is 14 residues long. Germline V gene lookup returns CDR1 SNHLY and CDR2 FYNNEI. The CDR3 bases are TGTGCCAGCAGCGAAGACAGAGCGGACACTGAAGCTTTCTTT. This codes for CASSEDRADTEAFF. The full variable domain, its missing parts supplied by reference TRBV2 and TRBJ1-1, is EPEVTQTPSHQVTQMGQEVILRCVPISNHLYFYWYRQILGQKVEFLVSFYNNEISEKSEIFDDQFSVERPDGSNFTLKIRSTKLEDSAMYFCASSEDRADTEAFFGQGTRLTVV.

This clonotype was seen more than once but under ten times. The V and J genes are TRBV6-6 and TRBJ1-2, with D unclear. CDR3 length: 13 residues. The V gene's germline CDR1 is MNHNY and CDR2 SVGAGI (reference sequence). Trimming left V 0 bases short and J 4 bases short, with 6 bases between. CDR3 coding DNA: TGTGCCAGCAGTTACTCGTCCATCTATGGCTACACCTTC. This translates into CASSYSSIYGYTF.

As DNA, the CDR3 is TGCAGTGCGAATGTAGTACTAGGACAGGGGGCAGACGAGCAGTACTTC. As protein: CSANVVLGQGADEQYF. The gene calls are TRBV20-1 and TRBJ2-7; TRBD1 aligns across 11 bases. CDR3 length: 16 residues. With V trimmed by 6 bases and J by 5 bases, 15 bases remained unmatched. Germline CDR1 DFQATT, CDR2 SNEGSKA (reference sequence).

This clonotype was seen more than once but under ten times. This chain connects TRBV20-1 to TRBJ2-3; 12 positions agree with TRBD2. The ends lost 1 base at V and 5 bases at J; junction bases unmatched: 7. Germline CDR1 is DFQATT and CDR2 is SNEGSKA (reference sequence). This CDR3 is 16 amino acids long. CDR3: CSARVPTSGRVDTQYF. The CDR3 nucleotides read TGCAGTGCTAGAGTCCCGACTAGCGGGAGAGTAGATACGCAGTATTTT.

Written as DNA, the CDR3 is TGTGCCAGTATCCCCGTAGGGGGAGATACGCAGTATTTT. Protein: CASIPVGGDTQYF. The rearrangement uses TRBV19 and TRBJ2-3; TRBD1 is a possible D gene (6 bases). Deletions cut 7 bases from V and 5 bases from J, with 13 bases between. The CDR3 has 13 amino acids. Germline V gene lookup returns CDR1 LNHDA and CDR2 SQIVND (reference sequence).

The chain combines TRBV4-1 with TRBJ2-7; TRBD2 is a possible D gene (6 bases). CDR1 is MGHRA, CDR2 YSYEKL, per germline. The CDR3 spans 14 residues. The germline V and J ends were trimmed by 8 bases and 0 bases, with 14 bases remaining between them. The CDR3 DNA follows: TGCGCCAGCCGCCGGGACTTGAGCTCCTACGAGCAGTACTTC. This sequence encodes CASRRDLSSYEQYF.

This clonotype was picked up a small number of times. V is TRBV12-3 or TRBV12-4 and J is TRBJ2-1; D may be TRBD1 (5 bases). The CDR3 has 15 amino acids. V was cut by 3 bases and J by 2 bases, with 11 bases left in between. This CDR3 reads CASSFRDSTYNEQFF. The CDR3 bases are TGTGCCAGCAGTTTTCGCGACAGCACCTACAATGAGCAGTTCTTC.